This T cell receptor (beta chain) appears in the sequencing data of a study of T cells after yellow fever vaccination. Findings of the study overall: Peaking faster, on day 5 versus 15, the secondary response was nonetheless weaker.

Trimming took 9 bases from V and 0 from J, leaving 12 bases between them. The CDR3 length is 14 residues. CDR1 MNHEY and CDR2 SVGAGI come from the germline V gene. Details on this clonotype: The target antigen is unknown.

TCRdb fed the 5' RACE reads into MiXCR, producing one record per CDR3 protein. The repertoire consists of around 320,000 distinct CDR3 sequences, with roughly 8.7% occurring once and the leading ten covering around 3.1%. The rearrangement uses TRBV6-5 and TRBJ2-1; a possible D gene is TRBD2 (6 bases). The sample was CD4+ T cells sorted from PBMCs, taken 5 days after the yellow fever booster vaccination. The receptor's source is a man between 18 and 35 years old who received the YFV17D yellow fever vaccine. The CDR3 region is CASGAGSSYNEQFF. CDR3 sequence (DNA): TGTGCCAGTGGGGCGGGGAGCTCCTACAATGAGCAGTTCTTC.